This TCR beta chain originates from a study of naive CD8 T cells in extremely preterm neonates (dated by TCRdb to about 2017). Regarding the study in general: TCRbeta CDR3 repertoires of sorted naive CD8+ T cells were compared across four age groups: extremely preterm neonates, term neonates, young children and adults.

Preterm samples were obtained from a handful of extremely preterm deliveries at roughly 22-28 weeks of gestation. The study left out pregnancies involving fetal demise, active maternal HSV infection or known maternal HIV infection. A FACSAria III cell sorter was used to sort live, Annexin V-negative naive CD8+ T cells (CD3+CD8+CD45RA+CCR7+). Per sample, between roughly 18,000 and 110,000 naive CD8+ T cells were obtained by sorting. Mixed venous-arterial cord blood was collected with preassembled standardized sampling kits. Cord blood was kept at room temperature and processed within 4 hours of collection. Ficoll-Paque density gradient centrifugation of diluted blood was used to isolate mononuclear cells. Before sorting, mononuclear cells were cryopreserved in roughly 10% DMSO plus 90% FBS and kept long term at -150 degrees C. After thawing, cells were stained with Annexin V along with antibodies against CD3, CD8, CCR7 and CD45RA. The DNeasy Blood and Tissue Kit was used to extract genomic DNA from sorted cell pellets that had been snap-frozen.

A two-step, bias-controlled multiplex PCR was used to amplify TCRbeta CDR3 regions from genomic DNA. Primers specific for every TRBV and TRBJ gene segment were used in the multiplex PCR. TCRbeta repertoire data were generated with the immunoSEQ Assay. The authors' pipeline ran thus. To merge closely related sequences, reads went through filtering and clustering using a relative-frequency ratio and a modified nearest-neighbor algorithm. The V, D and J gene assignments for CDR3 sequences were based on IMGT annotation. Template counts were normalized for PCR amplification bias and quantified against synthetic TCR CDR3 analog sequences. Analyses were restricted to unique productive sequences, meaning in-frame CDR3 sequences without stop codons. The immunoSEQ Analyzer software was used to calculate clonality, defined as 1 minus Pielou's evenness, and iChao1 richness. JMP was used for statistical testing, with Student's t-test or a non-parametric test applied depending on Shapiro-Wilk normality results. Entries here come from immuneACCESS through TCRdb and include only in-frame sequences with V and J called. Some clones fail to appear in such tables; in the studies checked, an unresolved V gene covers under half of the shortfall, and the cause of the remainder is unknown. V and J calls and clone size are those listed in that table; D and trimming were worked out from the DNA. The sample includes 4,500 to 6,500 clones, with 90% to 95% observed a single time. The biggest ten clones account for 0.55% to 0.65% of the sample.

Overall study results and their limits: Prospective longitudinal studies of preterm and term neonates were called for by the authors so that T cell development could be tracked within individuals. Preterm CDR3s were shorter, with fewer N additions and less junctional trimming, and were closer to germline than those of older groups. A small sample size and variable productive template counts among preterm samples were noted by the authors as limitations. Compared with all other age groups, preterm neonates showed significantly lower iChao1 richness (p < 0.05) along with an even clone distribution, indicating a less rich repertoire. A higher proportion of shared CDR3 nucleotide sequences was found in preterm neonates (around 2.7%) than in term neonates (about 0.4%), young children (roughly 0.03%) and adults (about 0.01%).

In the case of this clone: Its antigen is unknown. Per-base quality was not reported, and no clone a single base away is much larger than it.

Sequencing was performed on naive CD8+ T cells from cord blood. The TCR was taken from a boy who was born preterm.

The sequence in DNA is TGTGCCAGCAGCTTAGGCGGAGAGATGAACACTGAAGCTTTCTTT. Its protein product is CASSLGGEMNTEAFF. Recombination joined TRBV7-6 with TRBJ1-1; a confident D gene designation cannot be given. Trimming costs V 1 base and J 0 bases, and their ends lie 9 bases apart. CDR1 and CDR2, per the germline V gene, are SGHVS and FNYEAQ. From the cysteine through the phenylalanine, the CDR3 covers 15 amino acids. The sequence is cut down to CDR3 DNA, 45 bases in frame from base 1.